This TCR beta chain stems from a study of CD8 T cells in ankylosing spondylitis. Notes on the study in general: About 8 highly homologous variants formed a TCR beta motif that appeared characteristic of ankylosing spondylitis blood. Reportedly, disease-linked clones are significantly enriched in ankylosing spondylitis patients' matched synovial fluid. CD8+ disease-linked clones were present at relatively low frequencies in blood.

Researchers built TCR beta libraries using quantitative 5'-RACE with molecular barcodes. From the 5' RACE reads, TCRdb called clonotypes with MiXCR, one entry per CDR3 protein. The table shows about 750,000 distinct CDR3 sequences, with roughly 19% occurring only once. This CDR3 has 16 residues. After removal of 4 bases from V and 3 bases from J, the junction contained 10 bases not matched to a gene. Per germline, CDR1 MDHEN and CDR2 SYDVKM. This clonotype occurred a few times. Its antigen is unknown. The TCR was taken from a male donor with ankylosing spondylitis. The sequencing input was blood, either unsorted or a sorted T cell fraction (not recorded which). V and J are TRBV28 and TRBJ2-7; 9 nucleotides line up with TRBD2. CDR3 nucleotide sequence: TGTGCCAGCAGTTCCCCGCTAGCGGGGACCCTCTACGAGCAGTACTTC. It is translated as CASSSPLAGTLYEQYF.